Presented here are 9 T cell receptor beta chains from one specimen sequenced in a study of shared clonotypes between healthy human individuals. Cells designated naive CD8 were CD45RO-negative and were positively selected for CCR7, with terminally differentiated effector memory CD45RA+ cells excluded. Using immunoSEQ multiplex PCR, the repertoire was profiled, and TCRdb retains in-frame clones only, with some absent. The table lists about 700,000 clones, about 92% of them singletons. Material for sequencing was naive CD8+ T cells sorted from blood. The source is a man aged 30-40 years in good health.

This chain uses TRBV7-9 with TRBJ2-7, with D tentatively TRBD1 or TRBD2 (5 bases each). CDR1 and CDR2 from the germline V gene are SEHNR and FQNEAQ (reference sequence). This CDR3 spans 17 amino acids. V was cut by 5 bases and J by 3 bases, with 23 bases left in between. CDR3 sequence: CASSQPLGPRGRYEQYF. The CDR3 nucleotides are TGTGCCAGCAGCCAACCCCTAGGGCCCCGGGGCCGCTACGAGCAGTACTTC.

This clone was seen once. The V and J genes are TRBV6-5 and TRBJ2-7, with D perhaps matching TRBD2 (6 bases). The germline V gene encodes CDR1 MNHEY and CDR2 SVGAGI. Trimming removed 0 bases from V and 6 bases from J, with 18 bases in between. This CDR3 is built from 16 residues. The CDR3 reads CASSYSAGPTFGEQYF. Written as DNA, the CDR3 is TGTGCCAGCAGTTACTCGGCGGGACCTACTTTTGGCGAGCAGTACTTC.

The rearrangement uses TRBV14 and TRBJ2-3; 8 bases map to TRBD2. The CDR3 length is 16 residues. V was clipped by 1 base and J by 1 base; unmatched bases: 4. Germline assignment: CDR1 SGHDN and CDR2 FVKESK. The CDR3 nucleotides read TGTGCCAGCAGCCAAGTAGCGGGAACACGCACAGATACGCAGTATTTT. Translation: CASSQVAGTRTDTQYF.

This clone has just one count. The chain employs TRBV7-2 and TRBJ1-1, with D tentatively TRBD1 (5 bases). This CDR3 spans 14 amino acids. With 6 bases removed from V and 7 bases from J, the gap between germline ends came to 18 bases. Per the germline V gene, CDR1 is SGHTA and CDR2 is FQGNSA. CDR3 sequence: CASSPFGTWDEAFF. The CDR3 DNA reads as TGTGCCAGCAGTCCATTTGGGACGTGGGATGAAGCTTTCTTT.

The CDR3 DNA follows: TGTGCCAGCAGCCAAGCTCCCCTTACTAGCGGGAGAAGCTACGAGCAGTACTTC. Translation gives CASSQAPLTSGRSYEQYF. This chain uses TRBV14 with TRBJ2-7, with 11 positions matching TRBD2. Germline values: CDR1 SGHDN, CDR2 FVKESK. J gave up 3 bases and V 1 base, and 11 bases lay outside the gene matches. This CDR3 contains 18 residues.

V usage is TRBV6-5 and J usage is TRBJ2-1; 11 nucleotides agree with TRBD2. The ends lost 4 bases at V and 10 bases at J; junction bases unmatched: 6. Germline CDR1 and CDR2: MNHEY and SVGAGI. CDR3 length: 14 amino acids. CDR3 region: CASSLAGGPEEQFF. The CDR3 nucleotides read TGTGCCAGCAGTTTAGCGGGAGGGCCGGAGGAGCAGTTCTTC.

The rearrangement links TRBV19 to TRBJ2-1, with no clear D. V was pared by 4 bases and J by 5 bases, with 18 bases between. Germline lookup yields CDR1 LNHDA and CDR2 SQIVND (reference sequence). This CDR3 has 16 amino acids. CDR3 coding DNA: TGTGCCAGTAGTAACCCTAGGTACAGCCCAGACAATGAGCAGTTCTTC. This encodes CASSNPRYSPDNEQFF. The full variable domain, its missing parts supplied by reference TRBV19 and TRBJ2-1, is DGGITQSPKYLFRKEGQNVTLSCEQNLNHDAMYWYRQDPGQGLRLIYYSQIVNDFQKGDIAEGYSVSREKKESFPLTVTSAQKNPTAFYLCASSNPRYSPDNEQFFGPGTRLTVL.

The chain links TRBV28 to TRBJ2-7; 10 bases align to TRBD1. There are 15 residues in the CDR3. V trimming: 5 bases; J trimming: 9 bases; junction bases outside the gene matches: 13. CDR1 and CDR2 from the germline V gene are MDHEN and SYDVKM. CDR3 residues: CASSLRDRGYDGQYF. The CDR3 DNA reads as TGTGCCAGCAGTCTCCGGGACAGGGGATACGATGGGCAGTACTTC.

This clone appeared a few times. Here the CDR3 DNA reads TGTGCCAGCAGCTCAGAGGGGTCCTCAGGGCCCCAGCATTTT. Translation: CASSSEGSSGPQHF. V and J are TRBV7-9 and TRBJ1-5, with D perhaps matching TRBD1 (5 bases). V dropped 4 bases and J dropped 9 bases, with 16 bases sitting between them. The CDR3 loop spans 14 amino acids. The germline V gene encodes CDR1 SEHNR and CDR2 FQNEAQ (reference sequence). Variable domain in full (rest from reference TRBV7-9 and TRBJ1-5): DTGVSQNPRHKITKRGQNVTFRCDPISEHNRLYWYRQTLGQGPEFLTYFQNEAQLEKSRLLSDRFSAERPKGSFSTLEIQRTEQGDSAMYLCASSSEGSSGPQHFGDGTRLSIL.